Each of the 28 T cell receptor beta chains below was sequenced from the same sample in a study of cytomegalovirus exposure and HLA in healthy donors. In the PCR, 60 Vbeta and 13 Jbeta primers were used. The assay was immunoSEQ multiplex PCR, and TCRdb's table has in-frame clones only and misses some. The data hold approximately 160,000 clones, with about four fifths observed a single time. The sequenced sample was PBMCs. The source of these receptors is a woman in her 50s in good health and CMV-seropositive.

The gene calls are TRBV7-3 and TRBJ2-7; possibly TRBD1 for D (5 bases). Germline CDR1 is SGHTA and CDR2 is FQGTGA. Deletions cut 2 bases from V and 0 bases from J, with 11 bases between. The CDR3 has 15 residues. The CDR3 DNA reads TGTGCCAGCAGCTTAGGGGCTGTGAGCTCCTACGAGCAGTACTTC. Translated, it gives CASSLGAVSSYEQYF.

The CDR3 nucleotides are TGTGCCAGTAGTATAAGGGAGGGAGTGGCGCAGTATTTT. It yields the protein CASSIREGVAQYF. This chain joins TRBV19 and TRBJ2-3; 7 bases align to TRBD2. In germline, CDR1 is LNHDA, CDR2 SQIVND (reference sequence). J lost 10 bases, V lost 2 bases, and 6 bases had no gene match. This CDR3 has 13 residues.

The V call is TRBV5-4, the J call TRBJ1-1; D unresolved. Germline CDR1 and CDR2: SGHNT and YYREEE (reference sequence). This CDR3 region has 15 residues. The germline V and J ends were trimmed by 1 base and 2 bases, with 12 bases remaining between them. Here the CDR3 reads CASSLKAGGNTEAFF. The DNA of the CDR3 is TGTGCCAGCAGCTTGAAGGCGGGAGGTAACACTGAAGCTTTCTTT. Full variable domain (outside the CDR3, taken from reference TRBV5-4 and TRBJ1-1): ETGVTQSPTHLIKTRGQQVTLRCSSQSGHNTVSWYQQALGQGPQFIFQYYREEENGRGNFPPRFSGLQFPNYSSELNVNALELDDSALYLCASSLKAGGNTEAFFGQGTRLTVV.

The chain employs TRBV30 and TRBJ1-1; weak D call: TRBD1 (6 bases). CDR3 length equals 14 residues. Per germline, CDR1 GTSNPN and CDR2 SVGIG (reference sequence). Deletions cut 3 bases from V and 2 bases from J, with 13 bases between. The CDR3 here is CAWSSKGVNTEAFF. The CDR3 nucleotides are TGTGCCTGGAGCTCGAAGGGGGTAAACACTGAAGCTTTCTTT.

This chain uses TRBV6-6 with TRBJ1-3; 7 bases are a match to TRBD1. Germline V gene lookup returns CDR1 MNHNY and CDR2 SVGAGI (reference sequence). V dropped 4 bases and J dropped 3; count of bases not matched to a gene: 9. The CDR3 totals 16 residues. The CDR3 loop reads CASSLQGPFSGNTIYF. For the CDR3, the DNA is TGTGCCAGCAGTTTACAGGGGCCCTTTAGTGGAAACACCATATATTTT.

The gene calls are TRBV21-1 and TRBJ1-1; the table's D gene call, TRBD1, was not cross checked with the DNA. TRBV21-1 constitutes a pseudogene. CDR3 size: 14 residues. CDR3 in amino acids: CASRVGTLNTEAFF. In DNA, the CDR3 is TGTGCCAGCAGGGTCGGGACATTGAACACTGAAGCTTTCTTT.

There are a few counts of this clone. The CDR3 loop is CASTTPAYSYNEQFF. The CDR3 DNA follows: TGTGCCAGTACCACCCCCGCGTACTCCTACAATGAGCAGTTCTTC. The V call is TRBV19, the J call TRBJ2-1; D unclear. The CDR3 contains 15 residues. V was clipped by 7 bases and J by 0 bases, with 13 bases between them. Germline CDR1 is LNHDA and CDR2 is SQIVND (reference sequence).

This chain joins TRBV7-8 and TRBJ1-3, with D possibly being TRBD1 (6 bases). Germline V gives CDR1 SGHVS, CDR2 FQNEAQ. The CDR3 runs 13 residues. Trimming cost V 3 bases and J 8 bases, with 11 bases left between them. CDR3 coding DNA: TGTGCCAGCAGCTTCACAGGGTGGGACACCATATATTTT. This translates into CASSFTGWDTIYF.

CDR3 bases: TGTGCCAGCACCGCTGAGAGCCTGAACACTGAAGCTTTCTTT. This encodes CASTAESLNTEAFF. This chain links TRBV28 with TRBJ1-1; D gene uncertain. Looked up from germline, CDR1 is MDHEN and CDR2 is SYDVKM. Trimming removed 7 bases at V and 0 bases at J, with 12 bases between. The CDR3 contains 14 residues. The variable domain in full, with the rest retrieved from reference TRBV28 and TRBJ1-1, is DVKVTQSSRYLVKRTGEKVFLECVQDMDHENMFWYRQDPGLGLRLIYFSYDVKMKEKGDIPEGYSVSREKKERFSLILESASTNQTSMYLCASTAESLNTEAFFGQGTRLTVV.

Concerning this clone: The identical CDR3 is also encoded by other nucleotide sequences in the sample. This chain links TRBV7-2 with TRBJ1-1; possibly TRBD1 for D (6 bases). CDR3 length equals 13 residues. Germline values: CDR1 SGHTA, CDR2 FQGNSA. V was trimmed by 6 bases and J by 3 bases, leaving 11 bases between them. The CDR3 sequence: CASSLQGYTEAFF. CDR3 bases: TGTGCCAGCAGTTTACAGGGATACACTGAAGCTTTCTTT.

The rearrangement uses TRBV28 and TRBJ1-5; a weak D match, TRBD1 (5 bases). CDR3 length: 16 amino acids. CDR1 MDHEN and CDR2 SYDVKM come from the germline V gene. V lost 8 bases to trimming and J lost 2 bases, with 19 bases between them. In nucleotides, the CDR3 is TGTGCCAGCGGGTATATGGGAGGCAGGGGCAATCAGCCCCAGCATTTT. This encodes CASGYMGGRGNQPQHF.

The gene calls are TRBV9 and TRBJ2-5; D may be TRBD1 (5 bases). The germline V gene encodes CDR1 SGDLS and CDR2 YYNGEE. V was trimmed by 0 bases and J by 0 bases, leaving 6 bases between them. The CDR3 loop spans 14 amino acids. Here the CDR3 DNA reads TGTGCCAGCAGCGTAGGGGGCGACCAAGAGACCCAGTACTTC. Encoded protein: CASSVGGDQETQYF. Full variable domain (remainder filled in from reference TRBV9 and TRBJ2-5): DSGVTQTPKHLITATGQRVTLRCSPRSGDLSVYWYQQSLDQGLQFLIQYYNGEERAKGNILERFSAQQFPDLHSELNLSSLELGDSALYFCASSVGGDQETQYFGPGTRLLVL.

The CDR3: CSDSTEAFF. In nucleotides, the CDR3 is TGCAGCGACAGCACTGAAGCTTTCTTT. V gene TRBV29-1 combines with J gene TRBJ1-1; D is undetermined. From germline, CDR1 is SQVTM and CDR2 ANQGSEA. The ends were cut back, 7 bases at V and 4 bases at J, with 4 bases in the middle. This CDR3 spans 9 amino acids.

CDR3 sequence (DNA): TGCGCCAGCATCCCTAATTCGGGAGAAAGGACAGATACGCAGTATTTT. This sequence encodes CASIPNSGERTDTQYF. The chain recombines TRBV5-1 with TRBJ2-3; D might be TRBD2 (6 bases). CDR1 and CDR2 (germline): SGHRS, YFSETQ. V gave up 6 bases and J gave up 3 bases, with 20 bases separating them. The CDR3 length is 16 residues.

The chain carries TRBV6-6 and TRBJ1-1, with 9 nucleotides matching TRBD1. Germline V gene lookup returns CDR1 MNHNY and CDR2 SVGAGI (reference sequence). The length of the CDR3 is 14 residues. Trimming took 5 bases from V and 5 from J; bases not matched to a gene: 6. Here the CDR3 DNA reads TGTGCCAGCAGTCGGGACAGGGCAGGTACTGAAGCTTTCTTT. As protein: CASSRDRAGTEAFF.

In this sample, this clone turned up a few times. This sequence joins TRBV10-2 and TRBJ1-1; 9 nucleotides line up with TRBD1. The germline gives CDR1 WSHSY, CDR2 SAAADI. Trimming at V came to 2 bases and at J to 6 bases, leaving 4 bases not matched to a gene. The CDR3 is made up of 14 amino acids. In DNA form, the CDR3 reads TGCGCCAGCAGTGAGCCGGGACAGGGTCCTGAAGCTTTCTTT. It specifies CASSEPGQGPEAFF.

The V call is TRBV5-1, the J call TRBJ1-3; 7 bases agree with TRBD1. Trimming at V came to 4 bases and at J to 4 bases, leaving 5 bases not matched to a gene. From germline, CDR1 is SGHRS and CDR2 YFSETQ. The CDR3 runs to 14 residues. The CDR3 is CASSHGTVGNTIYF. For the CDR3, the DNA is TGCGCCAGCAGCCACGGGACAGTCGGAAACACCATATATTTT.

This chain links TRBV7-9 with TRBJ2-7; D possibly corresponds to TRBD1 (5 bases). V lost 1 base and J lost 2, with 12 bases in between. The CDR3 has 15 residues. Germline V gives CDR1 SEHNR, CDR2 FQNEAQ (reference sequence). The CDR3 DNA is TGTGCCAGCAGCTTAGATCGGCAGGGCCCCTACGAGCAGTACTTC. Its protein is CASSLDRQGPYEQYF.

The genes are TRBV11-3 and TRBJ2-1; TRBD2 agrees at 8 bases. This CDR3 has 17 residues. Trimming took 7 bases from V and 8 from J; bases not matched to a gene: 19. Germline loops: CDR1 SGHNT, CDR2 YENEEA. The CDR3 DNA reads as TGTGCCAGCATCCTCCGGCGCGGGGGGCCCGCCGGCGATGAGCAGTTCTTC. Its translation is CASILRRGGPAGDEQFF. Full variable domain (missing parts from reference TRBV11-3 and TRBJ2-1): EAGVVQSPRYKIIEKKQPVAFWCNPISGHNTLYWYLQNLGQGPELLIRYENEEAVDDSQLPKDRFSAERLKGVDSTLKIQPAELGDSAVYLCASILRRGGPAGDEQFFGPGTRLTVL.

CDR3 sequence: CASSLASTGDTQYF. The CDR3 region has the DNA TGTGCCAGCAGCTTAGCTTCCACGGGAGATACGCAGTATTTT. The chain combines TRBV7-6 with TRBJ2-3; D gene unclear. Looked up from germline, CDR1 is SGHVS and CDR2 is FNYEAQ. Trimming removed 0 bases at V and 5 bases at J, with 9 bases between. The CDR3 runs to 14 residues.

This clone was seen just once. This sequence joins TRBV11-2 and TRBJ2-7; D might be TRBD1 (6 bases). The CDR3 is made up of 17 amino acids. Germline-derived CDR1 and CDR2 are SGHAT and FQNNGV. Deletions cut 4 bases from V and 3 bases from J, with 22 bases between. CDR3 protein: CASSSTEFGTPFYEQYF. CDR3 nucleotides: TGTGCCAGCAGCTCAACCGAATTCGGGACACCGTTCTACGAGCAGTACTTC. The full variable domain, completed using reference TRBV11-2 and TRBJ2-7, is EAGVAQSPRYKIIEKRQSVAFWCNPISGHATLYWYQQILGQGPKLLIQFQNNGVVDDSQLPKDRFSAERLKGVDSTLKIQPAKLEDSAVYLCASSSTEFGTPFYEQYFGPGTRLTVT.

The count of this clone is one. J is TRBJ1-2 and V is TRBV7-2; no firm D call. Trimming shortened V by 5 bases and J by 5 bases, and 12 bases separated the two germline ends. The CDR3 has 13 amino acids. The germline CDR1 and CDR2 sequences are SGHTA and FQGNSA. The DNA for the CDR3 is TGTGCCAGCAGCGCCAGCGAAGTTTATGGCTACACCTTC. Its translation is CASSASEVYGYTF.

This clone appeared a single time. The J gene is TRBJ2-7, the V gene TRBV9; no definite D call. The V end lost 0 bases, the J end lost 1 base, and 11 bases lay between the germline ends. This CDR3 comprises 15 residues. Germline V gives CDR1 SGDLS, CDR2 YYNGEE. The CDR3 region has the DNA TGTGCCAGCAGCGTAGCGGCGGCCGGTTCCTACGAGCAGTACTTC. It codes for CASSVAAAGSYEQYF. Together with reference TRBV9 and TRBJ2-7, the CDR3 gives the full variable domain: DSGVTQTPKHLITATGQRVTLRCSPRSGDLSVYWYQQSLDQGLQFLIQYYNGEERAKGNILERFSAQQFPDLHSELNLSSLELGDSALYFCASSVAAAGSYEQYFGPGTRLTVT.

This rearrangement joins TRBV5-1 to TRBJ2-3, with D possibly matching TRBD2 (5 bases). Germline CDR1 and CDR2: SGHRS and YFSETQ. V dropped 0 bases and J dropped 0 bases, with 11 bases sitting between them. CDR3 length equals 16 residues. The chain's CDR3 is CASSLEWPGSTDTQYF. In nucleotides, the CDR3 is TGCGCCAGCAGCTTGGAGTGGCCGGGGAGCACAGATACGCAGTATTTT.

The chain links TRBV6-5 to TRBJ2-7, with 7 nucleotides matching TRBD1. The CDR3 is made up of 14 amino acids. The ends lost 2 bases at V and 5 bases at J; junction bases unmatched: 6. Germline V gives CDR1 MNHEY, CDR2 SVGAGI. The CDR3 coding sequence is TGTGCCAGCAGTTACACTACAGGGGCGGACGAGCAGTACTTC. Its protein product is CASSYTTGADEQYF.

The CDR3 sequence is CAISDPGVSYTEAFF. The CDR3 nucleotides are TGTGCCATCAGTGACCCCGGGGTGTCGTACACTGAAGCTTTCTTT. This chain uses TRBV10-3 with TRBJ1-1; D ambiguous. The CDR3 spans 15 residues. V was pared by 3 bases and J by 3 bases, with 14 bases between. Germline V CDR1 and CDR2: ENHRY, SYGVKD.

The chain joins TRBV6-1 to TRBJ2-7, with 8 nucleotides matching TRBD1. V lost 4 bases to trimming and J lost 0 bases; unmatched junction nucleotides: 2. The CDR3 is 14 amino acids. Germline loops: CDR1 MNHNS, CDR2 SASEGT. CDR3 nucleotide sequence: TGTGCCAGCAGTGGCGGACAGGGCTCCTACGAGCAGTACTTC. Its protein product is CASSGGQGSYEQYF.

The V call is TRBV10-3, the J call TRBJ2-2, with 8 nucleotides matching TRBD1. V dropped 10 bases and J dropped 8; count of bases not matched to a gene: 12. The CDR3 sequence is 14 residues long. The V gene's germline CDR1 is ENHRY and CDR2 SYGVKD. The CDR3 nucleotides are TGTGCCACTTCACAGACAGGGGATACGGGGGAGCTGTTTTTT. This encodes CATSQTGDTGELFF.